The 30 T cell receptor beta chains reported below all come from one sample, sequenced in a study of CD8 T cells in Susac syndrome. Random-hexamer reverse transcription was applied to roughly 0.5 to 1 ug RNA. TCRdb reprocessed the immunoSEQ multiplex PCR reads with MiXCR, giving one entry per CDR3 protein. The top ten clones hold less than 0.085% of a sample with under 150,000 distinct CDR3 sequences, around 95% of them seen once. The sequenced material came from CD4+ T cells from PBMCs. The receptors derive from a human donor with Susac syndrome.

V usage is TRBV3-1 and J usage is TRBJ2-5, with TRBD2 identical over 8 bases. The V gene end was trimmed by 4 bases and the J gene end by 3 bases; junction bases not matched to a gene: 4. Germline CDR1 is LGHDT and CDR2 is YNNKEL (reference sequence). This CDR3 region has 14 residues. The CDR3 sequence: CASSRRGAEETQYF. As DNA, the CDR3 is TGTGCCAGCAGCCGGCGGGGGGCGGAAGAGACCCAGTACTTC.

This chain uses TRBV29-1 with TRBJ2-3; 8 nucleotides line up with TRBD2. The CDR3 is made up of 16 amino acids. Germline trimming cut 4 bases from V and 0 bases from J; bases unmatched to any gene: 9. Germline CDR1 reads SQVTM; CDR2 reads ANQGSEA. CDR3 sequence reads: CSVGGGPSGSTDTQYF. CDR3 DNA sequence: TGCAGCGTTGGGGGGGGCCCTAGCGGGAGCACAGATACGCAGTATTTT.

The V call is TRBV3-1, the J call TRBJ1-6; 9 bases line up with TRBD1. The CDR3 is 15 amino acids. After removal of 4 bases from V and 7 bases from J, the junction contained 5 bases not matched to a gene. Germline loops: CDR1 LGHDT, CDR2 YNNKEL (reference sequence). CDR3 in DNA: TGTGCCAGCAGCCTTGGACAGGGGCCCAATTCACCCCTCCACTTT. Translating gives CASSLGQGPNSPLHF.

In DNA, the CDR3 is TGCGCCAGCAGCTTGCCCCTAGCGGGGAACAATGAGCAGTTCTTC. Translation: CASSLPLAGNNEQFF. This rearrangement joins TRBV5-1 to TRBJ2-1, with 9 nucleotides matching TRBD2. Unmatched junction bases numbered 4, after V lost 1 base and J lost 5 bases. The CDR3 totals 15 residues. The germline V gene has CDR1 SGHRS and CDR2 YFSETQ. The whole variable domain, filled in from reference TRBV5-1 and TRBJ2-1, reads KAGVTQTPRYLIKTRGQQVTLSCSPISGHRSVSWYQQTPGQGLQFLFEYFSETQRNKGNFPGRFSGRQFSNSRSEMNVSTLELGDSALYLCASSLPLAGNNEQFFGPGTRLTVL.

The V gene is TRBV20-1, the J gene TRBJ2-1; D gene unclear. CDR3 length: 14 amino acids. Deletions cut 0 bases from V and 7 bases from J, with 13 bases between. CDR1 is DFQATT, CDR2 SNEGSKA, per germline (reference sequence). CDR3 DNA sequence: TGCAGTGCTAGAGACCCGAGGAGACCAAATGAGCAGTTCTTC. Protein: CSARDPRRPNEQFF.

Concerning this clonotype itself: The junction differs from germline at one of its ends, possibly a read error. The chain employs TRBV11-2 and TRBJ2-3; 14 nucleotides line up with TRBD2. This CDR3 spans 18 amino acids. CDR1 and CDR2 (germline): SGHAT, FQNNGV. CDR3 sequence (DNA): TGTGCCAGCAGCTTAGATAGGGGGACTAGCGGGAGCAAAGATACGCAGTATTTT. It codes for CASSLDRGTSGSKDTQYF.

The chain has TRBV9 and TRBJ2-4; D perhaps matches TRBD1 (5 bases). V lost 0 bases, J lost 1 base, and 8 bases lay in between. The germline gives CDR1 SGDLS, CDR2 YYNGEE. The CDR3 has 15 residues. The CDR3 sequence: CASSVEGLAKNIQYF. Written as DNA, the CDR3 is TGTGCCAGCAGCGTAGAGGGGTTGGCCAAAAACATTCAGTACTTC.

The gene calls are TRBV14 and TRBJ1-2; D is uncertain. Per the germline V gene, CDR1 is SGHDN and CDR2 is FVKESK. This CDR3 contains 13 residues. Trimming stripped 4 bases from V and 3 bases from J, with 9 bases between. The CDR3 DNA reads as TGTGCCAGCAGCCTTCGTCGGGACTATGGCTACACCTTC. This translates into CASSLRRDYGYTF.

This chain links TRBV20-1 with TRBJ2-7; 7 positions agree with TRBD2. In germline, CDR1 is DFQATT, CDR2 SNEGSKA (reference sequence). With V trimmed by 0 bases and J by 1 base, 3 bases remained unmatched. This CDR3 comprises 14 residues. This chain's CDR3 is CSARDWGGSYEQYF. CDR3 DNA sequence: TGCAGTGCTAGAGATTGGGGGGGTTCCTACGAGCAGTACTTC.

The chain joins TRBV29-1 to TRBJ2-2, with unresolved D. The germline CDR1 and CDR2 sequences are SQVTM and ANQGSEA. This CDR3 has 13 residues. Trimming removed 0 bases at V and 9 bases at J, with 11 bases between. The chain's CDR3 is CSVEEFVTRELFF. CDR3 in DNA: TGCAGCGTTGAAGAATTCGTAACGAGGGAGCTGTTTTTT.

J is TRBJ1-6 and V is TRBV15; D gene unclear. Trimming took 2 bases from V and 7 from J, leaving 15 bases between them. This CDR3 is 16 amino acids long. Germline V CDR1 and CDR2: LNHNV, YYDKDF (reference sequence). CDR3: CATSRKEQLSNSPLHF. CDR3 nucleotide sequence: TGTGCCACCAGCAGAAAGGAACAACTCTCAAATTCACCCCTCCACTTT.

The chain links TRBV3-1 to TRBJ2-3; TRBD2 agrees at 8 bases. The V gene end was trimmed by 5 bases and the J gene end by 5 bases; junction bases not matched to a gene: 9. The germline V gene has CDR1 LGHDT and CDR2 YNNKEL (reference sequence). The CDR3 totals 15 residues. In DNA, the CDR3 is TGTGCCAGCAGCTCTAGCGGGTCGGGGGAAGATACGCAGTATTTT. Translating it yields CASSSSGSGEDTQYF.

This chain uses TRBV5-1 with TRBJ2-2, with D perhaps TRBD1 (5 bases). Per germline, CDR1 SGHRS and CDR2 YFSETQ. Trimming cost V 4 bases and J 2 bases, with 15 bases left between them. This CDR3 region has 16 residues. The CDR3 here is CASSPLPRGNTGELFF. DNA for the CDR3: TGCGCCAGCAGCCCGCTGCCAAGGGGAAACACCGGGGAGCTGTTTTTT. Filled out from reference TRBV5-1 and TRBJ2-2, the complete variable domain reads KAGVTQTPRYLIKTRGQQVTLSCSPISGHRSVSWYQQTPGQGLQFLFEYFSETQRNKGNFPGRFSGRQFSNSRSEMNVSTLELGDSALYLCASSPLPRGNTGELFFGEGSRLTVL.

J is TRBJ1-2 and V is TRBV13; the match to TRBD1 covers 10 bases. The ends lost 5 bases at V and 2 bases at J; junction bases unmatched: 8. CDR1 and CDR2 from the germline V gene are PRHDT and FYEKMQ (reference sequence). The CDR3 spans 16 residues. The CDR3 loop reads CASSVTGQGSNYGYTF. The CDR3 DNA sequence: TGTGCCAGCAGCGTAACGGGACAGGGGAGCAACTATGGCTACACCTTC.

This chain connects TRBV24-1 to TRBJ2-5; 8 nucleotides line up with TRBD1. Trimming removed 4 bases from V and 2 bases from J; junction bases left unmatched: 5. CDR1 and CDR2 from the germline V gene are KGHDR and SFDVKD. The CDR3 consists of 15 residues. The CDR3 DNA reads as TGTGCCACCAGTGAACGGGACAGGTTGCAAGAGACCCAGTACTTC. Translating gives CATSERDRLQETQYF.

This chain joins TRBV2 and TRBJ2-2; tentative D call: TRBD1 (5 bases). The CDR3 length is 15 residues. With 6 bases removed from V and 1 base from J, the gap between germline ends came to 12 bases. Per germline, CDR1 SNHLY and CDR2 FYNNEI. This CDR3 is CASSPQGRNTGELFF. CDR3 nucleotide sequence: TGTGCCAGCAGCCCCCAGGGAAGGAACACCGGGGAGCTGTTTTTT.

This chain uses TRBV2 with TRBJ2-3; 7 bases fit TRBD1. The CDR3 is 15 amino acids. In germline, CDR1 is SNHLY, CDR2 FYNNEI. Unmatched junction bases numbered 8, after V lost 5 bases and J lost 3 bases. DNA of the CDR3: TGTGCCAGCAGTTACACCGGGACAGAGACAGATACGCAGTATTTT. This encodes CASSYTGTETDTQYF.

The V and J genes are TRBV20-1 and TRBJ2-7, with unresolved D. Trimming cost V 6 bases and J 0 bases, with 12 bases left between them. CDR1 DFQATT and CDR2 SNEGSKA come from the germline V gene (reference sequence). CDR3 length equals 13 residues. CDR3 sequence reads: CSAPTVTSYEQYF. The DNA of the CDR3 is TGCAGTGCGCCCACAGTGACCTCCTACGAGCAGTACTTC.

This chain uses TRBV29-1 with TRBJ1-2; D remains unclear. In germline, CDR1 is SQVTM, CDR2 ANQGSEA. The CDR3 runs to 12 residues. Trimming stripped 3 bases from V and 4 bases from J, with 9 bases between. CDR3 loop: CSVEVRPYGYTF. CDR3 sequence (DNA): TGCAGCGTTGAGGTCAGGCCCTATGGCTACACCTTC.

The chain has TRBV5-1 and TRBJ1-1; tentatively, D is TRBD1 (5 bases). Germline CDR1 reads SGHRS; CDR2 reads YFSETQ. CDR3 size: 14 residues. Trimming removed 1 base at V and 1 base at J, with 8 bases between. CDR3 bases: TGCGCCAGCAGCTTGAGTGGGGGGAACACTGAAGCTTTCTTT. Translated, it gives CASSLSGGNTEAFF.

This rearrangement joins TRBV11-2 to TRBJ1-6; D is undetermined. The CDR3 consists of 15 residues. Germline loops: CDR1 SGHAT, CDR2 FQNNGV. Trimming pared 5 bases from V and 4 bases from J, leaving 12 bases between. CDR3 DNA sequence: TGTGCCAGCAGCCGGGGAGGCCTATATAATTCACCCCTCCACTTT. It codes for CASSRGGLYNSPLHF.

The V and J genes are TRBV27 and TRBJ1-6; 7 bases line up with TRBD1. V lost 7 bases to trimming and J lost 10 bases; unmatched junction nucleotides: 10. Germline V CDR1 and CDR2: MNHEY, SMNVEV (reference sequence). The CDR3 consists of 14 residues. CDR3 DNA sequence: TGTGCCAGCACCGGTAGACAGGGAAGCTCACCCCTCCACTTT. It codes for CASTGRQGSSPLHF.

CDR3 sequence: CASSFQPGPRETQYF. The CDR3 DNA reads as TGTGCCAGCAGCTTCCAACCGGGTCCCCGGGAGACCCAGTACTTC. The gene calls are TRBV7-3 and TRBJ2-5, with unresolved D. V dropped 3 bases and J dropped 5 bases, with 16 bases sitting between them. Germline CDR1 reads SGHTA; CDR2 reads FQGTGA. The CDR3 has 15 residues.

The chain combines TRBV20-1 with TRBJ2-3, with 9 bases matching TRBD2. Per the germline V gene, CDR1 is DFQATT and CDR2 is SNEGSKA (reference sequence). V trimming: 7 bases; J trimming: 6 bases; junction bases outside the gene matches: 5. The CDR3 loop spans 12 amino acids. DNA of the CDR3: TGCAGTGTGAGCGGGAGGTTTGATACGCAGTATTTT. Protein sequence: CSVSGRFDTQYF.

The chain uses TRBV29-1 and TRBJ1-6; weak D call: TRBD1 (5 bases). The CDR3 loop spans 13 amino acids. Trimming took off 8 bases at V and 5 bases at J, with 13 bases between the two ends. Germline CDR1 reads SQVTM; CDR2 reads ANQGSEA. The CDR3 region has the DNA TGCAGCCCCCCCGGGACCGATAATTCACCCCTCCACTTT. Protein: CSPPGTDNSPLHF.

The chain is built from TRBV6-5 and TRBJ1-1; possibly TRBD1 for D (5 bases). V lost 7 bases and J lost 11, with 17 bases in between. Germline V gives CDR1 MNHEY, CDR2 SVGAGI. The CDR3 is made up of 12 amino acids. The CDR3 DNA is TGTGCCAGCACTTCAGGACGGGGCAGCGCTTTCTTT. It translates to CASTSGRGSAFF.

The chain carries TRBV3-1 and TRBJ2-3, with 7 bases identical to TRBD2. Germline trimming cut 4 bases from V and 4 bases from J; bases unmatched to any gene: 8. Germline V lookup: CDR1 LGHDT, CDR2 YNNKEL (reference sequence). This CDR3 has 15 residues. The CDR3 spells CASSPSGGRADTQYF. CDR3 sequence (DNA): TGTGCCAGCAGCCCCTCGGGTGGGAGGGCAGATACGCAGTATTTT.

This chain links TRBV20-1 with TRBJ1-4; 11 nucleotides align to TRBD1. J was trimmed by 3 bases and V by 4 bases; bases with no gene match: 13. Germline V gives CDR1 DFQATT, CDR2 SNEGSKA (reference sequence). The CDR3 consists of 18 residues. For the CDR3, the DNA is TGCAGTGCTAAGGCAGGACAGGGGGCGCCTGCATCTAATGAAAAACTGTTTTTT. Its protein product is CSAKAGQGAPASNEKLFF.

In nucleotides, the CDR3 is TGCAGCGTTGAACCTGGACAGGCGCTTGGGGCGTCCCAGTACTTC. Protein sequence: CSVEPGQALGASQYF. This chain connects TRBV29-1 to TRBJ2-5, with 7 bases aligning to TRBD1. J gave up 9 bases and V 2 bases, and 15 bases lay outside the gene matches. This CDR3 has 15 residues. Per the germline V gene, CDR1 is SQVTM and CDR2 is ANQGSEA.

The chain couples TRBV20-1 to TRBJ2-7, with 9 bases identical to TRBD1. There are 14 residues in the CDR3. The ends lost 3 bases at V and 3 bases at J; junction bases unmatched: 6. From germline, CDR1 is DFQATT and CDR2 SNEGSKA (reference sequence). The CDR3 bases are TGCAGTGCTAGTGTGGGACAGGGAGGCTACGAGCAGTACTTC. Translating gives CSASVGQGGYEQYF.